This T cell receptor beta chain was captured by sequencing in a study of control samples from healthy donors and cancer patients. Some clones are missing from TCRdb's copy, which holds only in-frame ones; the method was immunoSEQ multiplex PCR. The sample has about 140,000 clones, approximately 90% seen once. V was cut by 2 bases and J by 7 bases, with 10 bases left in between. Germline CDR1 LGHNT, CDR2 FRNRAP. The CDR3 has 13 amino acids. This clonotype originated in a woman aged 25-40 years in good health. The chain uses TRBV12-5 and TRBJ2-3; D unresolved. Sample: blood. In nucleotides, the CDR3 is TGTGCTAGTGGTTTGCCCGGAGATCATACGCAGTATTTT. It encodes CASGLPGDHTQYF.